Listed below are T cell receptor beta chains from one sample, sequenced in a study of neoadjuvant anti-PD-1 for oral cavity cancer. Repertoires were generated with immunoSEQ multiplex PCR, while TCRdb's copy carries only in-frame clones and drops some. The data hold 5,500 to 7,000 clones, with roughly 58% observed a single time. Sample: tumor tissue, taken after nivolumab (anti-PD-1) treatment. All receptors derive from a person between 40 and 85 years old with oral cavity squamous cell carcinoma. The CDR3 runs from the conserved cysteine through the conserved F or W. The order of the fields is clone size, V gene, D gene, J gene, CDR3 DNA, CDR3 protein. The D gene is left open where the match is weak. For some rows the clone size is stated as once, few or many, or as a class when expanded; others skip it.

clone size: few
V gene: TRBV27
D gene: NA
J gene: TRBJ1-3
CDR3 DNA: TGTGCCAGCAGTTTAAGCTATACTGGACATACGGCTGGAAACACCATATATTTT
CDR3 protein: CASSLSYTGHTAGNTIYF

clone size: NA
V gene: TRBV7-2
D gene: NA
J gene: TRBJ2-5
CDR3 DNA: TGTGCCAGCGGGGCAGGGGGTAGCGGGGAGACCCAGTACTTC
CDR3 protein: CASGAGGSGETQYF

clone size: few
V gene: TRBV5-1
D gene: TRBD2
J gene: TRBJ2-3
CDR3 DNA: TGCGCCAGCAGCTTGGGAGTAGCGGGGAGCACAGATACGCAGTATTTT
CDR3 protein: CASSLGVAGSTDTQYF

clone size: once
V gene: TRBV14
D gene: TRBD1
J gene: TRBJ1-6
CDR3 DNA: TGTGCCAGCAGCCAAGGGGCAGGGGGGGGTTCACCCCTCCACTTT
CDR3 protein: CASSQGAGGGSPLHF

clone size: NA
V gene: TRBV7-8
D gene: NA
J gene: TRBJ2-1
CDR3 DNA: TGTGCCAGCAGCCTAAGAAATGAGCAGTTCTTC
CDR3 protein: CASSLRNEQFF

clone size: NA
V gene: TRBV4-2
D gene: NA
J gene: TRBJ1-2
CDR3 DNA: TGTGCCAGCAGCCAAGATATTAGCTCCTATGGCTACACCTTC
CDR3 protein: CASSQDISSYGYTF

clone size: few
V gene: TRBV5-4
D gene: TRBD2
J gene: TRBJ2-1
CDR3 DNA: TGTGCCAGCAGCTTGAGGGGCCTAGCGGGAGACAATGAGCAGTTCTTC
CDR3 protein: CASSLRGLAGDNEQFF

clone size: NA
V gene: TRBV12-5
D gene: TRBD2
J gene: TRBJ2-5
CDR3 DNA: TGTGCTAGTGGTAGAGCGGGGGGGCAAGAGACCCAGTACTTC
CDR3 protein: CASGRAGGQETQYF

clone size: few
V gene: TRBV9
D gene: NA
J gene: TRBJ1-1
CDR3 DNA: TGTGCCAGCAGCGTAGCTCAGGGGACTGAAGCTTTCTTT
CDR3 protein: CASSVAQGTEAFF

clone size: NA
V gene: TRBV25-1
D gene: TRBD1
J gene: TRBJ1-6
CDR3 DNA: TGTGCCAGCAGTGACCCCATGGGGGACAGGGGACAATCACCCCTCCACTTT
CDR3 protein: CASSDPMGDRGQSPLHF

clone size: few
V gene: TRBV2
D gene: NA
J gene: TRBJ1-1
CDR3 DNA: TGTGCCAGCACTGCCGACGAGGGGGTTAGGACTGAAGCTTTCTTT
CDR3 protein: CASTADEGVRTEAFF

clone size: NA
V gene: TRBV9
D gene: NA
J gene: TRBJ1-1
CDR3 DNA: TGTGCCAGCAGCCCAGGGGCTGGGCGAGAAGCTTTCTTT
CDR3 protein: CASSPGAGREAFF

clone size: NA
V gene: TRBV19
D gene: NA
J gene: TRBJ1-2
CDR3 DNA: TGTGCCAGTAGTATCTGGGGGAGCTCTGGCTACACCTTC
CDR3 protein: CASSIWGSSGYTF

clone size: NA
V gene: TRBV5-4
D gene: NA
J gene: TRBJ2-3
CDR3 DNA: TGTGCCAGCAGCAGCCCGGCCAAAGGGACAGATACGCAGTATTTT
CDR3 protein: CASSSPAKGTDTQYF

clone size: large
V gene: TRBV6-5
D gene: NA
J gene: TRBJ1-1
CDR3 DNA: TGTGCCAGCAGTTACTCGGGACGGGAGGCGGCTTTCTTT
CDR3 protein: CASSYSGREAAFF

clone size: NA
V gene: TRBV6-6
D gene: TRBD1
J gene: TRBJ2-3
CDR3 DNA: TGTGCCAGCAGCTGGGACAGAAGCACAGATACGCAGTATTTT
CDR3 protein: CASSWDRSTDTQYF

clone size: NA
V gene: TRBV25-1
D gene: NA
J gene: TRBJ2-7
CDR3 DNA: TGTGCCAGCAGTGAGGCCGGGTCTTGGAGCGAGCAGTACTTC
CDR3 protein: CASSEAGSWSEQYF

clone size: NA
V gene: TRBV5-8
D gene: NA
J gene: TRBJ2-7
CDR3 DNA: TGTGCCAGCAGCTTCCGGGACACTACTGTCGAGCAGTACTTC
CDR3 protein: CASSFRDTTVEQYF

clone size: few
V gene: TRBV4-2
D gene: TRBD1
J gene: TRBJ1-5
CDR3 DNA: TGTGCCAGCAGCCAATGGGAGGGACAGACAGGGTCGAGCAATCAGCCCCAGCATTTT
CDR3 protein: CASSQWEGQTGSSNQPQHF

clone size: NA
V gene: TRBV18
D gene: NA
J gene: TRBJ2-6
CDR3 DNA: TGTGCCAGCTCACCAGTAAACTCTGGGGCCAACGTCCTGACTTTC
CDR3 protein: CASSPVNSGANVLTF

clone size: NA
V gene: TRBV7-2
D gene: TRBD1
J gene: TRBJ2-4
CDR3 DNA: TGTGCCAGCAGCTTAGTCTCCGGGACAGGAAATCTCCCCTTC
CDR3 protein: CASSLVSGTGNLPF

clone size: NA
V gene: TRBV9
D gene: NA
J gene: TRBJ2-2
CDR3 DNA: TGTGCCAGCAGCGTGGACCTAACCGGGGAGCTGTTTTTT
CDR3 protein: CASSVDLTGELFF

clone size: medium-sized
V gene: TRBV10-3
D gene: TRBD1
J gene: TRBJ1-1
CDR3 DNA: TGTGCCATCAGACAGGGGGCCGTGAACACTGAAGCTTTCTTT
CDR3 protein: CAIRQGAVNTEAFF

clone size: NA
V gene: TRBV7-9
D gene: TRBD1
J gene: TRBJ1-4
CDR3 DNA: TGTGCCAGCAGCTTACAGGGGGCCAAAGATGAAAAACTGTTTTTT
CDR3 protein: CASSLQGAKDEKLFF

clone size: NA
V gene: TRBV5-6
D gene: NA
J gene: TRBJ2-7
CDR3 DNA: TGTGCCAGCAGCTTGACAGGTAGGAGGAGCTCCTACGAGCAGTACTTC
CDR3 protein: CASSLTGRRSSYEQYF

clone size: NA
V gene: TRBV6-5
D gene: TRBD1
J gene: TRBJ2-7
CDR3 DNA: TGTGCCAGCAGTTCGACAGGGGGAGCCTACGAGCAGTACTTC
CDR3 protein: CASSSTGGAYEQYF

clone size: NA
V gene: TRBV5-1
D gene: NA
J gene: TRBJ2-7
CDR3 DNA: TGCGCCAGCAGCTCATCGGGAGTCTACGAGCAGTACTTC
CDR3 protein: CASSSSGVYEQYF

clone size: NA
V gene: TRBV6-5
D gene: TRBD2
J gene: TRBJ2-3
CDR3 DNA: TGTGCCAGCAGTTTGGGCGGGGGGACTTATACGCAGTATTTT
CDR3 protein: CASSLGGGTYTQYF

clone size: once
V gene: TRBV9
D gene: NA
J gene: TRBJ2-5
CDR3 DNA: TGTGCCAGCAGCCCGGACCCCCAAAGAGAGACCCAGTACTTC
CDR3 protein: CASSPDPQRETQYF

clone size: medium-sized
V gene: TRBV25-1
D gene: TRBD1
J gene: TRBJ1-2
CDR3 DNA: TGTGCCAGCAGTCGGACAGGGGACTATGGCTACACCTTC
CDR3 protein: CASSRTGDYGYTF

clone size: few
V gene: TRBV6-1
D gene: NA
J gene: TRBJ2-5
CDR3 DNA: TGTGCCAGCAGTCCCGGCCCCCAAGAGACCCAGTACTTC
CDR3 protein: CASSPGPQETQYF

clone size: NA
V gene: TRBV6-1
D gene: NA
J gene: TRBJ2-6
CDR3 DNA: TGTGCCAGCAGCAGGACAGGGGCCAACGTCCTGACTTTC
CDR3 protein: CASSRTGANVLTF

clone size: few
V gene: TRBV2
D gene: NA
J gene: TRBJ1-5
CDR3 DNA: TGTGCCAGCGGGCTGGATGGGGTTCAGGGGAATCAGCCCCAGCATTTT
CDR3 protein: CASGLDGVQGNQPQHF

clone size: NA
V gene: TRBV19
D gene: NA
J gene: TRBJ2-5
CDR3 DNA: TGTGCCAGTAGTAGAGCGGGCCAAGAGACCCAGTACTTC
CDR3 protein: CASSRAGQETQYF

clone size: NA
V gene: TRBV14
D gene: NA
J gene: TRBJ2-3
CDR3 DNA: TGTGCCAGCAGCCAAGACATCATCAGTGTAGATACGCAGTATTTT
CDR3 protein: CASSQDIISVDTQYF

clone size: NA
V gene: TRBV27
D gene: TRBD1
J gene: TRBJ2-1
CDR3 DNA: TGTGCCAGCAGTACCCTCCGGACAGGGGGATACAATGAGCAGTTCTTC
CDR3 protein: CASSTLRTGGYNEQFF

clone size: NA
V gene: TRBV15
D gene: NA
J gene: TRBJ1-4
CDR3 DNA: TGTGCCACCAGCAGGGTAGGAGTAGGGGAAACTAATGAAAAACTGTTTTTT
CDR3 protein: CATSRVGVGETNEKLFF

clone size: few
V gene: TRBV10-3
D gene: TRBD2
J gene: TRBJ2-1
CDR3 DNA: TGTGCCATCAGTGAGGAGCGGGGGTTGGTCTACAATGAGCAGTTCTTC
CDR3 protein: CAISEERGLVYNEQFF

clone size: NA
V gene: TRBV29-1
D gene: NA
J gene: TRBJ2-7
CDR3 DNA: TGCAGCGTTGGGGGACACCGTGGAGTCGACGAGCAGTACTTC
CDR3 protein: CSVGGHRGVDEQYF

clone size: NA
V gene: TRBV9
D gene: NA
J gene: TRBJ1-6
CDR3 DNA: TGTGCCAGCAGCGTAGACGGCTTGAGCTCCTATAATTCACCCCTCCACTTT
CDR3 protein: CASSVDGLSSYNSPLHF

clone size: few
V gene: TRBV29-1
D gene: NA
J gene: TRBJ1-1
CDR3 DNA: TGCAGCGTTGTAAGGACTGAAGCTTTCTTT
CDR3 protein: CSVVRTEAFF

clone size: few
V gene: TRBV19
D gene: TRBD2
J gene: TRBJ2-7
CDR3 DNA: TGTGCCAGTAGATTAGCGGGAGGGCTCGACGAGCAGTACTTC
CDR3 protein: CASRLAGGLDEQYF

clone size: NA
V gene: TRBV25-1
D gene: TRBD1
J gene: TRBJ2-7
CDR3 DNA: TGTGCCAGCAGTGTCGGGACAGGTGCCTACGAGCAGTACTTC
CDR3 protein: CASSVGTGAYEQYF

clone size: NA
V gene: TRBV7-8
D gene: TRBD1
J gene: TRBJ1-4
CDR3 DNA: TGTGCCAGCAGCTTAGTCGGCCGAGGGAGGGGGCTAGGAGAGAATGAAAAACTGTTTTTT
CDR3 protein: CASSLVGRGRGLGENEKLFF

clone size: NA
V gene: TRBV5-1
D gene: NA
J gene: TRBJ2-7
CDR3 DNA: TGCGCCAGCAGCTTAATCGTAGCCCCCTACGAGCAGTACTTC
CDR3 protein: CASSLIVAPYEQYF

clone size: once
V gene: TRBV5-1
D gene: TRBD1
J gene: TRBJ1-1
CDR3 DNA: TGCGCCAGCAGCTTTGCCCACAGGGGGAAGAACACTGAAGCTTTCTTT
CDR3 protein: CASSFAHRGKNTEAFF

clone size: NA
V gene: TRBV27
D gene: TRBD1
J gene: TRBJ1-6
CDR3 DNA: TGTGCCAGCAGTTCGGGAGGTGGGAACAGGGGGAGAATCGTTTATAATTCACCCCTCCACTTT
CDR3 protein: CASSSGGGNRGRIVYNSPLHF

clone size: few
V gene: TRBV5-5
D gene: TRBD1
J gene: TRBJ1-2
CDR3 DNA: TGTGCCAGCAGCTTGACCCCCACAGGGGGTTATGGCTACACCTTC
CDR3 protein: CASSLTPTGGYGYTF

clone size: few
V gene: TRBV6-5
D gene: TRBD1
J gene: TRBJ1-6
CDR3 DNA: TGTGCCAGCAGCGCATCCCGGGACAGTAATTCACCCCTCCACTTT
CDR3 protein: CASSASRDSNSPLHF

clone size: NA
V gene: TRBV11-2
D gene: NA
J gene: TRBJ2-2
CDR3 DNA: TGTGCCAGCAGCTTAGGACGCGGTATAGGAACCGGGGAGCTGTTTTTT
CDR3 protein: CASSLGRGIGTGELFF

clone size: once
V gene: TRBV27
D gene: NA
J gene: TRBJ2-5
CDR3 DNA: TGTGCCAGCGCTAGCGCAGGGCCGGCAAAGACCCAGTACTTC
CDR3 protein: CASASAGPAKTQYF

clone size: NA
V gene: TRBV5-1
D gene: NA
J gene: TRBJ1-2
CDR3 DNA: TGCGCCAGCACTTTGAAGGCGGACGCACCCTATGGCTACACCTTC
CDR3 protein: CASTLKADAPYGYTF

clone size: NA
V gene: TRBV2
D gene: NA
J gene: TRBJ2-7
CDR3 DNA: TGTGCCAGCAGTGAACCCCCCTACGAGCAGTACTTC
CDR3 protein: CASSEPPYEQYF

clone size: NA
V gene: TRBV27
D gene: TRBD2
J gene: TRBJ2-1
CDR3 DNA: TGTGCCAGCAGTAGGGGACTAGCCGCGTTCTTC
CDR3 protein: CASSRGLAAFF

clone size: NA
V gene: TRBV6-1
D gene: NA
J gene: TRBJ2-5
CDR3 DNA: TGTGCCAGCAGTGTCGGATCTATGAGAGAGACCCAGTACTTC
CDR3 protein: CASSVGSMRETQYF

clone size: NA
V gene: TRBV5-5
D gene: NA
J gene: TRBJ2-3
CDR3 DNA: TGTGCCAGCAGCTTTTCCTTCGGGAGACCCAGCACAGATACGCAGTATTTT
CDR3 protein: CASSFSFGRPSTDTQYF

clone size: NA
V gene: TRBV6-6
D gene: NA
J gene: TRBJ1-5
CDR3 DNA: TGTGCCAGCAGTTACTCGGAGAGCCAGCCCCAGCATTTT
CDR3 protein: CASSYSESQPQHF

clone size: NA
V gene: TRBV29-1
D gene: NA
J gene: TRBJ2-6
CDR3 DNA: TGCAGCGTGGGGGGGCAGGGCTCTGGGGCCAACGTCCTGACTTTC
CDR3 protein: CSVGGQGSGANVLTF

clone size: NA
V gene: TRBV6-1
D gene: NA
J gene: TRBJ2-6
CDR3 DNA: TGTGCCAGCAGTGTACAGGGAACTGGGGCCAACGTCCTGACTTTC
CDR3 protein: CASSVQGTGANVLTF

clone size: few
V gene: TRBV10-1
D gene: TRBD2
J gene: TRBJ2-7
CDR3 DNA: TGCGCCAGCGGCCCGGGGGGGTCCCACGAGCAGTACTTC
CDR3 protein: CASGPGGSHEQYF